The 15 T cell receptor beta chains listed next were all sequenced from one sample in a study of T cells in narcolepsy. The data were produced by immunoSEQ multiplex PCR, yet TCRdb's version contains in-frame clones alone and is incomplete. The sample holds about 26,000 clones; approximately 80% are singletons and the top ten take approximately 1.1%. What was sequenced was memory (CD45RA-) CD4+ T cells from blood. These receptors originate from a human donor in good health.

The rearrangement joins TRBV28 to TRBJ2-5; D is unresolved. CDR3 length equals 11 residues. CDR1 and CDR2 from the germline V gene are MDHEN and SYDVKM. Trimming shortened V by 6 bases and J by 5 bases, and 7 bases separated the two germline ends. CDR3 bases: TGTGCCAGCAGGTTGGGGGAGACCCAGTACTTC. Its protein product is CASRLGETQYF.

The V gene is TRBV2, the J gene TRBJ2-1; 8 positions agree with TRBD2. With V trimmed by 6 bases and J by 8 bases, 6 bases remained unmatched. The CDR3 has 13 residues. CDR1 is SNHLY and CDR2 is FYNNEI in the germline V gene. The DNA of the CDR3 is TGTGCCAGCAGGACTAGCGCGACGGATGAGCAGTTCTTC. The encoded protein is CASRTSATDEQFF.

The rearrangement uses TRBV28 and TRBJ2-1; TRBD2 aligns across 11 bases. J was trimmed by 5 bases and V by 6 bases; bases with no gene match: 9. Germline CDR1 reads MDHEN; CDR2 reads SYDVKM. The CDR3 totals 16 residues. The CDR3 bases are TGTGCCAGCAGGCTGGCCGGGGGACTAGCGGACAATGAGCAGTTCTTC. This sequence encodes CASRLAGGLADNEQFF. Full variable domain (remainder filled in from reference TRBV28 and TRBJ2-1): DVKVTQSSRYLVKRTGEKVFLECVQDMDHENMFWYRQDPGLGLRLIYFSYDVKMKEKGDIPEGYSVSREKKERFSLILESASTNQTSMYLCASRLAGGLADNEQFFGPGTRLTVL.

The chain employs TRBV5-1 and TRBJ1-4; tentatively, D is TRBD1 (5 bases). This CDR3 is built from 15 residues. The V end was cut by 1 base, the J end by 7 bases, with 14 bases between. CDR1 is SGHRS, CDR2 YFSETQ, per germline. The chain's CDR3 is CASSLYQGASEKLFF. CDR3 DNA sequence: TGCGCCAGCAGCTTGTATCAGGGAGCGAGTGAAAAACTGTTTTTT.

Here the CDR3 DNA reads TGTGCCAGTTGTAAAAGCGGGATCAGCATGGGTGAGCAGTTCTTC. Its translation is CASCKSGISMGEQFF. This chain uses TRBV2 with TRBJ2-1, with 7 bases matching TRBD2. Per the germline V gene, CDR1 is SNHLY and CDR2 is FYNNEI. The J segment lost 9 bases and the V segment lost 9 bases, leaving 17 bases of the junction unmatched. CDR3 size: 15 residues.

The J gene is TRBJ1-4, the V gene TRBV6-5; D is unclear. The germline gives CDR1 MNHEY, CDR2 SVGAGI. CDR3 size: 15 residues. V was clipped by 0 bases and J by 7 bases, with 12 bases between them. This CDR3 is CASSYSAGSGEKLFF. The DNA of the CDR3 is TGTGCCAGCAGTTACTCGGCCGGCTCTGGTGAAAAACTGTTTTTT.

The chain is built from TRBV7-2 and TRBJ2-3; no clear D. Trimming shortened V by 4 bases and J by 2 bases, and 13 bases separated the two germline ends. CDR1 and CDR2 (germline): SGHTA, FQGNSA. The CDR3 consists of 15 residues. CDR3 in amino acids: CASSSARRNTDTQYF. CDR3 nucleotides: TGTGCCAGCAGCTCCGCCCGCCGCAACACAGATACGCAGTATTTT.

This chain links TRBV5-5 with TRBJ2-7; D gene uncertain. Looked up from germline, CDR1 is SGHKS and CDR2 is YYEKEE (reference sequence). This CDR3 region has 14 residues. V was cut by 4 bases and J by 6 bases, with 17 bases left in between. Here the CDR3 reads CASSQARAQGEQYF. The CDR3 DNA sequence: TGTGCCAGCAGCCAGGCCCGGGCCCAAGGCGAGCAGTACTTC. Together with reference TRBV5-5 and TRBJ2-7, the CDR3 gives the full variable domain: DAGVTQSPTHLIKTRGQQVTLRCSPISGHKSVSWYQQVLGQGPQFIFQYYEKEERGRGNFPDRFSARQFPNYSSELNVNALLLGDSALYLCASSQARAQGEQYFGPGTRLTVT.

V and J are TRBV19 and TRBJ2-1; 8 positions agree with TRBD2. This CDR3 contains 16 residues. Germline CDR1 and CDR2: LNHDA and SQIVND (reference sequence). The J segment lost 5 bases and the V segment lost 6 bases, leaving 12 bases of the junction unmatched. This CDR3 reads CASRRTSREGNNEQFF. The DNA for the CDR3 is TGTGCCAGTAGGCGAACTAGCCGGGAGGGGAACAATGAGCAGTTCTTC.

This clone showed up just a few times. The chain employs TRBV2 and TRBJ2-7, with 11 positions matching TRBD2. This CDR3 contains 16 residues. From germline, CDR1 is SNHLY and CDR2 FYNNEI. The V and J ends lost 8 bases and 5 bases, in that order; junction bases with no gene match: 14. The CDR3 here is CASRAPRLAGRNEQYF. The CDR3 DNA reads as TGTGCCAGCCGAGCCCCGAGACTAGCGGGGCGGAACGAGCAGTACTTC. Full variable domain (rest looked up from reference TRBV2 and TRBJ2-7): EPEVTQTPSHQVTQMGQEVILRCVPISNHLYFYWYRQILGQKVEFLVSFYNNEISEKSEIFDDQFSVERPDGSNFTLKIRSTKLEDSAMYFCASRAPRLAGRNEQYFGPGTRLTVT.

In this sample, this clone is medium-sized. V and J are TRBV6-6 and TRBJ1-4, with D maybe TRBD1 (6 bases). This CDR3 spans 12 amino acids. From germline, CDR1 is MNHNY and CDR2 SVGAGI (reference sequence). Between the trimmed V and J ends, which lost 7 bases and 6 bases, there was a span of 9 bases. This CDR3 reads CASKGGDEKLFF. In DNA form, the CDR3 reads TGTGCCAGCAAGGGGGGGGATGAAAAACTGTTTTTT.

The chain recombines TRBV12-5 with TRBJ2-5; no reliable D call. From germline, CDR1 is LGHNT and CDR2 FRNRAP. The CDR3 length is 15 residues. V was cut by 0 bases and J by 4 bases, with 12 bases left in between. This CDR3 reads CASGLVNPLGETQYF. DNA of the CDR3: TGTGCTAGTGGTTTGGTAAATCCCCTGGGAGAGACCCAGTACTTC.

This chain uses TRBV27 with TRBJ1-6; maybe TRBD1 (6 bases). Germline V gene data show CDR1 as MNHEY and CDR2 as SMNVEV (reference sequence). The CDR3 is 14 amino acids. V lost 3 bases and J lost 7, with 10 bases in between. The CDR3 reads CASSFRGGNSPLHF. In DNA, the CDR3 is TGTGCCAGCAGTTTTAGGGGGGGGAATTCACCCCTCCACTTT.

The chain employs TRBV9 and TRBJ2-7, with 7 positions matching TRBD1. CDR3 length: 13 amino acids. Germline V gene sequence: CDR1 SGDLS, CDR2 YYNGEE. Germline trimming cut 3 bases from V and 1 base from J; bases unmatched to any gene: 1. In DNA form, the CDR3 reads TGTGCCAGCAGCGGACAGGGATCCTACGAGCAGTACTTC. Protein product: CASSGQGSYEQYF. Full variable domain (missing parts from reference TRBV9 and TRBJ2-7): DSGVTQTPKHLITATGQRVTLRCSPRSGDLSVYWYQQSLDQGLQFLIQYYNGEERAKGNILERFSAQQFPDLHSELNLSSLELGDSALYFCASSGQGSYEQYFGPGTRLTVT.

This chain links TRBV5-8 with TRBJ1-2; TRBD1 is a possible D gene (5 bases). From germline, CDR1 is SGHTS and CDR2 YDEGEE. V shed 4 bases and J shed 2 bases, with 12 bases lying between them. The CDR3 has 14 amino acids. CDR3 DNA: TGTGCCAGCAGCGTTGACAGATCGAACTATGGCTACACCTTC. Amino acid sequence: CASSVDRSNYGYTF.